This passage covers 22 T cell receptor beta chains from one sample sequenced in a study of PD-L1 blockade in urothelial cancer. Described time point: pretreatment peripheral blood. Method: immunoSEQ multiplex PCR; TCRdb's copy keeps in-frame clones and lacks some. The profile shows around 70,000 clones, 85% to 90% of them singletons. The source was PBMCs, collected around atezolizumab (anti-PD-L1) treatment. The receptor set was obtained from a man aged 65 to 85 with urothelial cancer.

The table lists this clone with a count of one. The chain carries TRBV29-1 and TRBJ1-2, with TRBD1 as a possible D gene (6 bases). This CDR3 is built from 14 residues. CDR1 and CDR2 from the germline V gene are SQVTM and ANQGSEA. Trimming took off 7 bases at V and 0 bases at J, with 15 bases between the two ends. CDR3 nucleotide sequence: TGCAGCGGTGGGGGCTTGGGGCCTAACTATGGCTACACCTTC. It specifies CSGGGLGPNYGYTF.

The rearrangement joins TRBV4-1 to TRBJ2-7, with 7 bases fitting TRBD2. Per the germline V gene, CDR1 is MGHRA and CDR2 is YSYEKL. J gave up 2 bases and V 1 base, and 20 bases lay outside the gene matches. CDR3 length: 20 amino acids. The CDR3 is CASSQVSPSQHNSGAYEQYF. In DNA form, the CDR3 reads TGCGCCAGCAGCCAAGTCTCGCCTTCCCAACACAACAGCGGGGCCTACGAGCAGTACTTC.

The rearrangement joins TRBV7-9 to TRBJ2-7, with a possible D match to TRBD1 (7 bases). Trimming took 7 bases from V and 7 from J, leaving 17 bases between them. Germline V gene sequence: CDR1 SEHNR, CDR2 FQNEAQ (reference sequence). The CDR3 runs to 13 residues. This CDR3 is CASTTRAGGEQYF. The CDR3 DNA is TGTGCCAGCACCACCCGGGCAGGGGGGGAGCAGTACTTC. Looking up the rest from reference TRBV7-9 and TRBJ2-7 gives the full variable domain: DTGVSQNPRHKITKRGQNVTFRCDPISEHNRLYWYRQTLGQGPEFLTYFQNEAQLEKSRLLSDRFSAERPKGSFSTLEIQRTEQGDSAMYLCASTTRAGGEQYFGPGTRLTVT.

The chain combines TRBV5-5 with TRBJ2-1, with 7 nucleotides matching TRBD2. Trimming removed 0 bases from V and 0 bases from J; junction bases left unmatched: 0. The CDR3 spans 15 residues. Germline CDR1 reads SGHKS; CDR2 reads YYEKEE (reference sequence). This chain's CDR3 is CASSLGGSSYNEQFF. As DNA, the CDR3 is TGTGCCAGCAGCTTGGGCGGGAGCTCCTACAATGAGCAGTTCTTC.

The chain joins TRBV6-4 to TRBJ2-5; tentative D call: TRBD1 (7 bases). Germline V gene data show CDR1 as MRHNA and CDR2 as SNTAGT. V was shortened by 6 bases and J by 3 bases, with 17 bases between the two germline ends. The CDR3 runs 15 residues. CDR3 sequence reads: CASRKGARGEETQYF. CDR3 DNA: TGTGCCAGCAGGAAGGGGGCAAGGGGGGAAGAGACCCAGTACTTC.

This chain's CDR3 is CASSLMGLAGDEQYF. The DNA for the CDR3 is TGTGCCAGCAGCCTCATGGGACTAGCGGGAGACGAGCAGTACTTC. The chain uses TRBV11-2 and TRBJ2-7; 14 nucleotides agree with TRBD2. The CDR3 has 15 amino acids. V shed 5 bases and J 5 bases; nucleotides not matched to a gene: 5. Germline CDR1 is SGHAT and CDR2 is FQNNGV. Using reference TRBV11-2 and TRBJ2-7 for the parts outside the CDR3, the full variable domain is EAGVAQSPRYKIIEKRQSVAFWCNPISGHATLYWYQQILGQGPKLLIQFQNNGVVDDSQLPKDRFSAERLKGVDSTLKIQPAKLEDSAVYLCASSLMGLAGDEQYFGPGTRLTVT.

The V call is TRBV28, the J call TRBJ2-1; possible D gene TRBD2, 6 bases. CDR3 length: 14 residues. Trimming removed 3 bases at V and 6 bases at J, with 12 bases between. Germline CDR1 reads MDHEN; CDR2 reads SYDVKM. The CDR3 is CASSLTGAINEQFF. As DNA, the CDR3 is TGTGCCAGCAGTTTGACGGGAGCCATCAATGAGCAGTTCTTC. Using reference TRBV28 and TRBJ2-1 for the parts outside the CDR3, the full variable domain is DVKVTQSSRYLVKRTGEKVFLECVQDMDHENMFWYRQDPGLGLRLIYFSYDVKMKEKGDIPEGYSVSREKKERFSLILESASTNQTSMYLCASSLTGAINEQFFGPGTRLTVL.

The rearrangement joins TRBV4-2 to TRBJ2-3, with D possibly being TRBD1 (6 bases). From germline, CDR1 is LGHNA and CDR2 YNFKEQ. The CDR3 spans 16 residues. V was cut by 3 bases and J by 1 base, with 14 bases left in between. CDR3 residues: CASSQGHPSGTDTQYF. CDR3 bases: TGTGCCAGCAGCCAGGGACACCCGTCGGGCACAGATACGCAGTATTTT.

This clone was detected only a few times. The V call is TRBV11-2, the J call TRBJ2-3; 8 positions match TRBD2. Germline CDR1 reads SGHAT; CDR2 reads FQNNGV. After removal of 5 bases from V and 3 bases from J, the junction contained 4 bases not matched to a gene. This CDR3 region has 14 residues. The CDR3 DNA is TGTGCCAGCAGCCCAATAGCGGGAACAGATACGCAGTATTTT. Translating gives CASSPIAGTDTQYF. Filled out from reference TRBV11-2 and TRBJ2-3, the complete variable domain reads EAGVAQSPRYKIIEKRQSVAFWCNPISGHATLYWYQQILGQGPKLLIQFQNNGVVDDSQLPKDRFSAERLKGVDSTLKIQPAKLEDSAVYLCASSPIAGTDTQYFGPGTRLTVL.

This chain joins TRBV19 and TRBJ1-5; no definite D call. The CDR3 totals 12 residues. Germline CDR1 reads LNHDA; CDR2 reads SQIVND (reference sequence). Trimming left V 5 bases short and J 6 bases short, with 8 bases between. The CDR3 nucleotides are TGTGCCAGTAGTTTCACGGGTCAGCCCCAGCATTTT. Translating it yields CASSFTGQPQHF.

The V gene is TRBV7-2, the J gene TRBJ2-1, with unresolved D. CDR1 and CDR2 from the germline V gene are SGHTA and FQGNSA. The CDR3 runs to 15 residues. V shed 4 bases and J shed 5 bases, with 15 bases lying between them. CDR3 bases: TGTGCCAGCAGCTCCCTTAAGGCTCGGGACAATGAGCAGTTCTTC. The encoded protein is CASSSLKARDNEQFF.

The J gene is TRBJ2-3, the V gene TRBV7-2; 7 bases line up with TRBD1. The CDR3 is 17 amino acids. Germline V gene sequence: CDR1 SGHTA, CDR2 FQGNSA. The J segment lost 0 bases and the V segment lost 1 base, leaving 7 bases of the junction unmatched. CDR3 loop: CASSLGRTGYSTDTQYF. The DNA of the CDR3 is TGTGCCAGCAGCTTAGGGCGGACAGGATACAGCACAGATACGCAGTATTTT.

V gene TRBV28 combines with J gene TRBJ1-1; D uncertain. From germline, CDR1 is MDHEN and CDR2 SYDVKM. CDR3 length: 13 amino acids. Trimming removed 8 bases from V and 1 base from J, with 11 bases in between. CDR3 region: CASYNGRNTEAFF. CDR3 DNA sequence: TGTGCCAGCTACAACGGGAGGAACACTGAAGCTTTCTTT.

The chain links TRBV5-1 to TRBJ2-7, with D hard to call. The ends were cut back, 0 bases at V and 0 bases at J, with 7 bases in the middle. The CDR3 is 14 residues long. Germline CDR1 reads SGHRS; CDR2 reads YFSETQ. The CDR3 DNA reads TGCGCCAGCAGCTTGGACACCCACTCCTACGAGCAGTACTTC. Translation: CASSLDTHSYEQYF.

This chain uses TRBV7-8 with TRBJ2-1; TRBD1 might be the D (6 bases). This CDR3 is built from 13 residues. Germline assignment: CDR1 SGHVS and CDR2 FQNEAQ. V was trimmed by 5 bases and J by 14 bases, leaving 19 bases between them. CDR3 DNA: TGTGCCAGCAGCCCCTCGGACAGCCCGAGGGAGTTCTTC. Protein product: CASSPSDSPREFF.

The chain couples TRBV7-9 to TRBJ1-1; 9 bases fit TRBD1. The CDR3 sequence is 15 residues long. The junction had 14 bases not matched to a gene; V was cut back by 4 bases and J by 11 bases. Germline lookup yields CDR1 SEHNR and CDR2 FQNEAQ (reference sequence). The CDR3 DNA is TGTGCCAGCAGCTCATACCGGGACAGGGAAATGGCGGCTTTCTTT. This sequence encodes CASSSYRDREMAAFF.

This chain connects TRBV19 to TRBJ1-4; 10 positions agree with TRBD1. Trimming removed 5 bases from V and 8 bases from J; junction bases left unmatched: 8. CDR1 is LNHDA and CDR2 is SQIVND in the germline V gene (reference sequence). The CDR3 runs 15 residues. CDR3 in amino acids: CASSPRDRGGEKLFF. The DNA of the CDR3 is TGTGCCAGTAGTCCCCGGGACAGGGGAGGCGAAAAACTGTTTTTT.

This rearrangement joins TRBV5-1 to TRBJ2-7; TRBD2 is a possible D gene (5 bases). Between the trimmed V and J ends, which lost 0 bases and 1 base, there was a span of 8 bases. This CDR3 is built from 14 residues. CDR1 SGHRS and CDR2 YFSETQ come from the germline V gene. CDR3 bases: TGCGCCAGCAGCTTGGTTACGGGGTCCTACGAGCAGTACTTC. Translated, it gives CASSLVTGSYEQYF.

V gene TRBV7-9 combines with J gene TRBJ2-5; TRBD2 is a possible D gene (6 bases). The CDR3 covers 14 residues. Between the trimmed V and J ends, which lost 5 bases and 4 bases, there was a span of 14 bases. Germline-derived CDR1 and CDR2 are SEHNR and FQNEAQ (reference sequence). CDR3 DNA: TGTGCCAGCAGCGCTAGTGGGAGGCTAGAGACCCAGTACTTC. Translating it yields CASSASGRLETQYF.

This clone was seen just once. J is TRBJ2-2 and V is TRBV5-8; the match to TRBD2 covers 12 bases. After removal of 4 bases from V and 5 bases from J, the junction contained 12 bases not matched to a gene. CDR1 is SGHTS, CDR2 YDEGEE, per germline. CDR3 size: 18 residues. CDR3 nucleotides: TGTGCCAGCAGCCCGGACTGGACTAGCGGGATAGGTACCGGGGAGCTGTTTTTT. It specifies CASSPDWTSGIGTGELFF.

The count of this clone is one. The chain carries TRBV2 and TRBJ2-3; D may be TRBD2 (5 bases). The CDR3 runs 13 residues. From germline, CDR1 is SNHLY and CDR2 FYNNEI. The ends were cut back, 6 bases at V and 1 base at J, with 8 bases in the middle. CDR3 DNA sequence: TGTGCCAGCAGGGCGGGTCGCACAGATACGCAGTATTTT. It specifies CASRAGRTDTQYF.

The table lists this clone with a count of one. V and J are TRBV19 and TRBJ2-2, with D possibly TRBD1 on 6 matching bases. This CDR3 is 14 amino acids long. The V and J ends lost 10 bases and 4 bases respectively, with 16 bases between them. Germline CDR1 is LNHDA and CDR2 is SQIVND (reference sequence). This CDR3 is CATTQGWGTGELFF. In DNA form, the CDR3 reads TGTGCCACCACCCAGGGGTGGGGCACCGGGGAGCTGTTTTTT.